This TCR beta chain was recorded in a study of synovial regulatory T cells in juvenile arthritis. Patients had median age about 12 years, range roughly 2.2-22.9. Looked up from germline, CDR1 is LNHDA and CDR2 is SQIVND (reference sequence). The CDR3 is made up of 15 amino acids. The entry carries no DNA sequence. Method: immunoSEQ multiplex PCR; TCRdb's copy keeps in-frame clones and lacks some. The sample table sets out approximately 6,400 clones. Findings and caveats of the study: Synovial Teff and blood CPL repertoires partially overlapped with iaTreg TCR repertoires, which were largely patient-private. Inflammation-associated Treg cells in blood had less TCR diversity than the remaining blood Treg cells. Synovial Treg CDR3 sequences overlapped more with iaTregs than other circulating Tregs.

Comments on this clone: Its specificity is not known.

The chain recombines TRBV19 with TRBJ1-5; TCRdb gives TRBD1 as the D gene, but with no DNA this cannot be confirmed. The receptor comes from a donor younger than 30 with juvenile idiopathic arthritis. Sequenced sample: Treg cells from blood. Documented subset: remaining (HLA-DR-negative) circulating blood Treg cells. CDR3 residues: CASSLGTGLNQPQHF.